These 12 T cell receptor beta chains originate from one sample sequenced in a study of cytomegalovirus exposure and HLA in healthy donors. PCR used 60 Vbeta primers and 13 Jbeta primers. Method: immunoSEQ multiplex PCR; TCRdb's copy keeps in-frame clones and lacks some. Of about 180,000 clones in the sample, approximately 80% are singletons; the top ten hold around 1.4%. Specimen: PBMCs. The receptor source for this set is a girl aged 10-17 years in good health and CMV-seropositive.

This clone showed up just once. This chain joins TRBV5-1 and TRBJ2-1; D might be TRBD2 (6 bases). Deletions cut 4 bases from V and 8 bases from J, with 19 bases between. CDR3 length equals 15 residues. CDR1 SGHRS and CDR2 YFSETQ come from the germline V gene. CDR3 in DNA: TGCGCCAGCAGCCCTCCGACGGGAGAGTGGGATGAGCAGTTCTTC. Protein: CASSPPTGEWDEQFF.

The chain uses TRBV29-1 and TRBJ1-1; possible D gene TRBD1, 5 bases. With 7 bases removed from V and 4 bases from J, the gap between germline ends came to 16 bases. Looked up from germline, CDR1 is SQVTM and CDR2 is ANQGSEA. There are 13 residues in the CDR3. The CDR3 region has the DNA TGCAGCGGCACGACCCAGGGCGTCACTGAAGCTTTCTTT. Its translation is CSGTTQGVTEAFF.

V gene TRBV2 combines with J gene TRBJ2-1, with D possibly being TRBD1 (6 bases). V lost 8 bases and J 0 bases, leaving 14 bases between the germline ends. The CDR3 contains 15 residues. Germline lookup yields CDR1 SNHLY and CDR2 FYNNEI. CDR3 residues: CASLGTPTSYNEQFF. CDR3 in DNA: TGTGCCAGCCTCGGGACACCCACCTCCTACAATGAGCAGTTCTTC.

The chain carries TRBV4-3 and TRBJ2-1; D call uncertain. Germline V gives CDR1 LGHNA, CDR2 YSLEER. The germline V and J ends were trimmed by 0 bases and 8 bases, with 5 bases remaining between them. This CDR3 has 12 residues. The CDR3 DNA follows: TGCGCCAGCAGCCAAGATTCATATGAGCAGTTCTTC. Residues: CASSQDSYEQFF.

The rearrangement uses TRBV5-6 and TRBJ2-7, with 8 bases that match TRBD2. Germline V gives CDR1 SGHDT, CDR2 YYEEEE. This CDR3 comprises 14 residues. Trimming removed 4 bases from V and 3 bases from J; junction bases left unmatched: 6. The CDR3 is CASSLSGGVYEQYF. CDR3 DNA sequence: TGTGCCAGCAGCCTCAGCGGGGGCGTCTACGAGCAGTACTTC. The entire variable domain, with the rest obtained from reference TRBV5-6 and TRBJ2-7, is as follows: DAGVTQSPTHLIKTRGQQVTLRCSPKSGHDTVSWYQQALGQGPQFIFQYYEEEERQRGNFPDRFSGHQFPNYSSELNVNALLLGDSALYLCASSLSGGVYEQYFGPGTRLTVT.

V and J are TRBV15 and TRBJ2-3, with D tentatively TRBD1 (7 bases). The germline gives CDR1 LNHNV, CDR2 YYDKDF (reference sequence). The CDR3 consists of 16 residues. Deletions cut 0 bases from V and 4 bases from J, with 14 bases between. The CDR3 spells CATSRDRLGGPDTQYF. In nucleotides, the CDR3 is TGTGCCACCAGCAGAGATAGACTAGGGGGCCCAGATACGCAGTATTTT.

The chain has TRBV6-1 and TRBJ1-5; 8 bases line up with TRBD1. Looked up from germline, CDR1 is MNHNS and CDR2 is SASEGT. The CDR3 totals 14 residues. Losses at the gene ends were 8 bases for V and 3 bases for J; bases not matched to a gene: 6. The DNA of the CDR3 is TGTGCCAGCGACAGGGGTACCACCAATCAGCCCCAGCATTTT. It specifies CASDRGTTNQPQHF.

In the case of this clone: The junction departs from the called germline gene at one end, perhaps through a read error. The chain employs TRBV7-7 and TRBJ2-1, with TRBD2 matching over 16 bases. The CDR3 contains 18 residues. The germline CDR1 and CDR2 sequences are SSHAT and FNYEAQ (reference sequence). CDR3 amino acids: CASSRGTSGRARMDEQFF. For the CDR3, the DNA is TGTGCTAGCAGCCGAGGGACTAGCGGGAGGGCCCGGATGGATGAGCAGTTCTTC.

This chain connects TRBV5-1 to TRBJ1-2; 9 nucleotides line up with TRBD1. Per the germline V gene, CDR1 is SGHRS and CDR2 is YFSETQ. With V trimmed by 3 bases and J by 8 bases, 11 bases remained unmatched. The CDR3 is 15 residues long. The DNA of the CDR3 is TGCGCCAGCAGCTCGACTGCGGGACAGGGTAAGGGCTACACCTTC. This sequence encodes CASSSTAGQGKGYTF.

The rearrangement links TRBV7-2 to TRBJ2-5; 7 positions agree with TRBD2. Per germline, CDR1 SGHTA and CDR2 FQGNSA. V shed 7 bases and J 4 bases; nucleotides not matched to a gene: 6. The length of the CDR3 is 13 residues. In DNA, the CDR3 is TGTGCCAGCACCCGAGCGGGAAGAGAGACCCAGTACTTC. This translates into CASTRAGRETQYF.

The chain employs TRBV9 and TRBJ2-5, with 7 bases aligning to TRBD1. This CDR3 is built from 15 residues. Germline assignment: CDR1 SGDLS and CDR2 YYNGEE. V was clipped by 3 bases and J by 0 bases; unmatched bases: 5. CDR3 in amino acids: CASSAGTEYQETQYF. The CDR3 region has the DNA TGTGCCAGCAGCGCAGGGACAGAGTACCAAGAGACCCAGTACTTC.

The J gene is TRBJ2-6, the V gene TRBV2; tentative D call: TRBD2 (5 bases). CDR1 SNHLY and CDR2 FYNNEI come from the germline V gene. The CDR3 consists of 17 residues. The V end lost 5 bases, the J end lost 0 bases, and 14 bases lay between the germline ends. CDR3 sequence: CASSREQRASGANVLTF. As DNA, the CDR3 is TGTGCCAGCAGTCGGGAACAGAGGGCCTCTGGGGCCAACGTCCTGACTTTC.